Each of the 17 T cell receptor beta chains below was sequenced from the same sample in a study of PD-1 blockade in classical Hodgkin lymphoma (dated by TCRdb to about 2020). This specimen's time point label, per the study, means: cycle 2 day 1 (C2D1) of nivolumab. Every trial patient had relapsed after autologous stem cell transplantation, and cohorts A, B and C differed in prior brentuximab vedotin exposure. Preparation of the library involved the immunoSEQ multiplex PCR assay. Held by TCRdb, this immuneACCESS table contains in-frame sequences only and omits some clones. Under half of the omission traces to an unresolved V gene where checked; the cause of the rest is unknown. Recorded for this sample are fewer than 80,000 clones; about two thirds of them occurred a single time. Approximately 9.9% of the sample rests with the top ten. Sequencing was performed on peripheral blood mononuclear cells (PBMCs), taken before the second cycle of nivolumab. The receptor source for this set is a human donor with classical Hodgkin lymphoma.

The rearrangement links TRBV2 to TRBJ2-5; D possibly corresponds to TRBD2 (6 bases). From germline, CDR1 is SNHLY and CDR2 FYNNEI. Trimming removed 7 bases at V and 4 bases at J, with 10 bases between. The CDR3 has 12 residues. CDR3 loop: CASNSGPETQYF. In DNA, the CDR3 is TGTGCCAGCAATAGCGGCCCAGAGACCCAGTACTTC.

The gene calls are TRBV15 and TRBJ2-3; D may correspond to TRBD1 or TRBD2 (6 bases each). The germline gives CDR1 LNHNV, CDR2 YYDKDF (reference sequence). The CDR3 runs 13 residues. Between the trimmed V and J ends, which lost 0 bases and 12 bases, there was a span of 13 bases. In DNA form, the CDR3 reads TGTGCCACCAGCAGAGATAGGGGGGCAAAACAGTATTTT. It yields the protein CATSRDRGAKQYF.

The chain has TRBV28 and TRBJ2-5; TRBD2 matches 7 bases. This CDR3 has 15 amino acids. Germline-derived CDR1 and CDR2 are MDHEN and SYDVKM. J was trimmed by 1 base and V by 3 bases; bases with no gene match: 5. CDR3 amino acids: CASSLWEGRQETQYF. In DNA, the CDR3 is TGTGCCAGCAGTTTGTGGGAGGGCCGCCAAGAGACCCAGTACTTC.

The chain couples TRBV10-1 to TRBJ1-1, with 8 positions matching TRBD1. The CDR3 loop spans 13 amino acids. Germline loops: CDR1 WNHNN, CDR2 SYGVQD (reference sequence). V dropped 3 bases and J dropped 5; count of bases not matched to a gene: 2. The CDR3 region is CASSDRGRTEAFF. DNA of the CDR3: TGCGCCAGCAGTGACAGGGGGCGTACTGAAGCTTTCTTT.

This clone was picked up a small number of times. The chain is built from TRBV7-7 and TRBJ2-7, with D unresolved. The CDR3 extends over 13 amino acids. V dropped 1 base and J dropped 0 bases, with 4 bases sitting between them. Per germline, CDR1 SSHAT and CDR2 FNYEAQ (reference sequence). CDR3 residues: CASSLDTSYEQYF. For the CDR3, the DNA is TGTGCCAGCAGCTTAGACACCTCCTACGAGCAGTACTTC.

The chain recombines TRBV27 with TRBJ1-2, with 10 bases aligning to TRBD1. The CDR3 is 21 amino acids. Germline values: CDR1 MNHEY, CDR2 SMNVEV (reference sequence). V gave up 0 bases and J gave up 4 bases; unmatched junction bases: 20. CDR3 amino acids: CASSLSTYLRQGAASFYGYTF. CDR3 in DNA: TGTGCCAGCAGTTTATCTACATACCTTCGACAGGGGGCGGCCAGTTTCTATGGCTACACCTTC.

This clone was detected only once. The chain joins TRBV5-1 to TRBJ2-1; 9 nucleotides agree with TRBD1. This CDR3 has 17 residues. V shed 7 bases, J shed 4 bases, and the junction held 15 bases outside the gene matches. The germline V gene has CDR1 SGHRS and CDR2 YFSETQ. DNA of the CDR3: TGCGCCAGCCAATCGGGACAGGGTAATGGGTGGTACAATGAGCAGTTCTTC. Encoded protein: CASQSGQGNGWYNEQFF.

CDR3 sequence (DNA): TGCGCCAGCAGCTTGGTGGGGACTAGCGGGGCCGGGGATACGCAGTATTTT. The encoded protein is CASSLVGTSGAGDTQYF. The genes are TRBV5-1 and TRBJ2-3; 13 nucleotides match TRBD2. Germline values: CDR1 SGHRS, CDR2 YFSETQ. Germline trimming cut 0 bases from V and 6 bases from J; bases unmatched to any gene: 7. The length of the CDR3 is 17 residues.

The gene calls are TRBV18 and TRBJ1-3, with TRBD1 matching 9 bases. This CDR3 has 15 amino acids. Germline V gene sequence: CDR1 KGHSH, CDR2 LQKENI. The V segment lost 4 bases and the J segment 3 bases; nucleotides outside the gene matches: 4. The CDR3 loop is CASSLRTGDGNTIYF. As DNA, the CDR3 is TGTGCCAGCTCACTCCGGACAGGGGATGGAAACACCATATATTTT.

The chain links TRBV6-1 to TRBJ1-1; tentatively, D is TRBD1 (5 bases). The CDR3 covers 14 residues. Germline-derived CDR1 and CDR2 are MNHNS and SASEGT. Deletions cut 8 bases from V and 7 bases from J, with 20 bases between. CDR3 bases: TGTGCCAGCTCTACGCCCCGGGGCAGGTTTGAAGCTTTCTTT. Translated: CASSTPRGRFEAFF.

The chain is built from TRBV9 and TRBJ2-2; a weak D match, TRBD1 (5 bases). Germline V gene lookup returns CDR1 SGDLS and CDR2 YYNGEE. Trimming stripped 1 base from V and 4 bases from J, with 5 bases between. The length of the CDR3 is 13 residues. The chain's CDR3 is CASSVQGTGELFF. The DNA of the CDR3 is TGTGCCAGCAGCGTACAGGGCACCGGGGAGCTGTTTTTT.

This rearrangement joins TRBV5-4 to TRBJ1-3, with D maybe TRBD1 (6 bases). CDR3 length equals 13 residues. Germline CDR1 reads SGHNT; CDR2 reads YYREEE (reference sequence). The V end lost 2 bases, the J end lost 8 bases, and 11 bases lay between the germline ends. The CDR3 reads CASSFRGADTIYF. CDR3 coding DNA: TGTGCCAGCAGCTTCCGGGGGGCGGACACCATATATTTT.

The chain is built from TRBV11-2 and TRBJ1-3; no clear D gene. Germline loops: CDR1 SGHAT, CDR2 FQNNGV. The V end lost 3 bases, the J end lost 0 bases, and 9 bases lay between the germline ends. The CDR3 has 15 residues. In DNA, the CDR3 is TGTGCCAGCAGCTTTGCGGCATTCTCTGGAAACACCATATATTTT. It yields the protein CASSFAAFSGNTIYF.

This sequence joins TRBV27 and TRBJ1-1; D is unclear. The CDR3 extends over 15 amino acids. Germline V gene sequence: CDR1 MNHEY, CDR2 SMNVEV (reference sequence). Deletions cut 3 bases from V and 0 bases from J, with 11 bases between. In DNA form, the CDR3 reads TGTGCCAGCAGTTTCAGGCCTTCTATGAACACTGAAGCTTTCTTT. Amino acids: CASSFRPSMNTEAFF.

V usage is TRBV5-4 and J usage is TRBJ1-1, with D possibly matching TRBD1 (6 bases). This CDR3 has 16 amino acids. The V end was cut by 0 bases, the J end by 1 base, with 13 bases between. The V gene's germline CDR1 is SGHNT and CDR2 YYREEE (reference sequence). Here the CDR3 reads CASSLGGAAGNTEAFF. The CDR3 region has the DNA TGTGCCAGCAGCTTGGGGGGGGCTGCTGGGAACACTGAAGCTTTCTTT.

The rearrangement uses TRBV25-1 and TRBJ1-2, with D tentatively TRBD1 (6 bases). The CDR3 totals 14 residues. V was trimmed by 4 bases and J by 4 bases, leaving 13 bases between them. Germline assignment: CDR1 MGHDK and CDR2 SYGVNS. CDR3 nucleotides: TGTGCCAGCAGTGGACAGGCATCATCCTATGGCTACACCTTC. Protein product: CASSGQASSYGYTF.

CDR3 protein: CASSQVHTGPGGSPLHF. The CDR3 DNA sequence: TGCGCCAGCAGCCAAGTGCACACGGGACCCGGGGGTTCACCCCTCCACTTT. The chain employs TRBV4-1 and TRBJ1-6; maybe TRBD1 (5 bases). Trimming removed 1 base at V and 9 bases at J, with 19 bases between. The length of the CDR3 is 17 residues. Germline V gene lookup returns CDR1 MGHRA and CDR2 YSYEKL.